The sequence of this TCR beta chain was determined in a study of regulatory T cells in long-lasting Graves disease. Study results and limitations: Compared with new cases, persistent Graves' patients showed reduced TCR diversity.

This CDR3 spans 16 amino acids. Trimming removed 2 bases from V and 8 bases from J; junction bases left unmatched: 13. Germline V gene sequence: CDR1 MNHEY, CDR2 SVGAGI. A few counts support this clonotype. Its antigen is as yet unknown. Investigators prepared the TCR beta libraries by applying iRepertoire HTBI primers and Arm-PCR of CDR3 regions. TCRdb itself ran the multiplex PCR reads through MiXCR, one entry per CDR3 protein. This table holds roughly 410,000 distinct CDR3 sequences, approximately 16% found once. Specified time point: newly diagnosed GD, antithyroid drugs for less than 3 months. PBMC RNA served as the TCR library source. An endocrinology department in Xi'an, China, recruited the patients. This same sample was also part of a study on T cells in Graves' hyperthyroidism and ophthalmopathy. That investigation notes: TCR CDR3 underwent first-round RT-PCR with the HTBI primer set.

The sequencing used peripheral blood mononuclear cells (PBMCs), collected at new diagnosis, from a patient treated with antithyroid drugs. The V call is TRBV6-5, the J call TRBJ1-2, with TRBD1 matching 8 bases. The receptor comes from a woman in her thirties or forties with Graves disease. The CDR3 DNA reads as TGTGCCAGCAGTTACACCTTCGGCAGGGGGCGGGGGGGCTACACCTTC. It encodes CASSYTFGRGRGGYTF.